Shown below are 32 T cell receptor beta chains from a single sample sequenced in a study of siplizumab effects on memory and regulatory T cells. TCRdb keeps only in-frame clones here, not all; method: immunoSEQ multiplex PCR. The data show approximately 100,000 clones, roughly nine tenths seen once. Sequencing was carried out using Tregs sorted from blood. The receptors derive from a human donor in good health.

This chain connects TRBV5-1 to TRBJ2-3; TRBD2 aligns across 15 bases. From germline, CDR1 is SGHRS and CDR2 YFSETQ. V lost 4 bases, J lost 6 bases, and 6 bases stayed unmatched. The CDR3 has 16 residues. The CDR3 coding sequence is TGCGCCAGCAGCGCGGGGACTAGCGGGAGGATGGATACGCAGTATTTT. Protein product: CASSAGTSGRMDTQYF. Using reference TRBV5-1 and TRBJ2-3 for the parts outside the CDR3, the full variable domain is KAGVTQTPRYLIKTRGQQVTLSCSPISGHRSVSWYQQTPGQGLQFLFEYFSETQRNKGNFPGRFSGRQFSNSRSEMNVSTLELGDSALYLCASSAGTSGRMDTQYFGPGTRLTVL.

This chain links TRBV4-2 with TRBJ2-5; 10 nucleotides agree with TRBD2. The V gene end was trimmed by 2 bases and the J gene end by 5 bases; junction bases not matched to a gene: 5. Looked up from germline, CDR1 is LGHNA and CDR2 is YNFKEQ. The CDR3 consists of 15 residues. The CDR3 DNA sequence: TGTGCCAGCAGCCAAATGACTAGCGGGTTTGAGACCCAGTACTTC. Translation gives CASSQMTSGFETQYF.

This clone was counted once. V is TRBV2 and J is TRBJ1-1; the match to TRBD1 covers 11 bases. With V trimmed by 7 bases and J by 5 bases, 9 bases remained unmatched. The germline gives CDR1 SNHLY, CDR2 FYNNEI. The CDR3 covers 15 residues. This CDR3 reads CASKPGTGGLTEAFF. The CDR3, as DNA: TGTGCCAGCAAACCCGGGACAGGGGGTTTGACTGAAGCTTTCTTT.

This sequence joins TRBV30 and TRBJ2-5; the match to TRBD2 covers 9 bases. After removal of 2 bases from V and 4 bases from J, the junction contained 5 bases not matched to a gene. This CDR3 contains 14 residues. Germline V CDR1 and CDR2: GTSNPN, SVGIG (reference sequence). The DNA for the CDR3 is TGTGCCTGGAGTTGGGGACTAGCCCCAGAGACCCAGTACTTC. It specifies CAWSWGLAPETQYF.

This CDR3 reads CASSGQRNTEAFF. CDR3 in DNA: TGTGCCAGCAGTGGCCAAAGGAACACTGAAGCTTTCTTT. The chain joins TRBV11-2 to TRBJ1-1; D is unresolved. This CDR3 has 13 residues. CDR1 and CDR2 (germline): SGHAT, FQNNGV. V dropped 6 bases and J dropped 1 base, with 9 bases sitting between them.

The gene calls are TRBV2 and TRBJ1-5, with D perhaps matching TRBD1 (5 bases). From germline, CDR1 is SNHLY and CDR2 FYNNEI. CDR3 length: 15 residues. CDR3 DNA sequence: TGTGCGTCAGTCAGGGAATTGGAAAGCAATCAGCCCCAGCATTTT. Translated, it gives CASVRELESNQPQHF. Filled out from reference TRBV2 and TRBJ1-5, the complete variable domain reads EPEVTQTPSHQVTQMGQEVILRCVPISNHLYFYWYRQILGQKVEFLVSFYNNEISEKSEIFDDQFSVERPDGSNFTLKIRSTKLEDSAMYFCASVRELESNQPQHFGDGTRLSIL.

This chain links TRBV28 with TRBJ2-7; TRBD2 agrees at 8 bases. J was trimmed by 3 bases and V by 7 bases; bases with no gene match: 17. CDR1 MDHEN and CDR2 SYDVKM come from the germline V gene. The CDR3 runs 17 residues. The CDR3 DNA sequence: TGTGCCAGCAACATAGCGGGATCCCATACAATCTTCTACGAGCAGTACTTC. Translation gives CASNIAGSHTIFYEQYF.

This chain joins TRBV15 and TRBJ2-6, with TRBD2 as a possible D gene (7 bases). Trimming shortened V by 7 bases and J by 3 bases, and 10 bases separated the two germline ends. The CDR3 has 14 amino acids. Germline values: CDR1 LNHNV, CDR2 YYDKDF (reference sequence). CDR3 nucleotide sequence: TGTGCCACCACGGGGGGCCGTGGGGCCAACGTCCTGACTTTC. It translates to CATTGGRGANVLTF.

This rearrangement joins TRBV27 to TRBJ2-3; 11 bases match TRBD2. There are 18 residues in the CDR3. Germline CDR1 and CDR2: MNHEY and SMNVEV (reference sequence). J lost 1 base, V lost 11 bases, and 17 bases had no gene match. As DNA, the CDR3 is TGTGCCTCAGGGGATCTAGCGGGAGGATGGTCGGGCACAGATACGCAGTATTTT. The encoded protein is CASGDLAGGWSGTDTQYF.

The chain joins TRBV30 to TRBJ1-1, with D possibly TRBD1 on 6 matching bases. Trimming stripped 5 bases from V and 4 bases from J, with 14 bases between. Looked up from germline, CDR1 is GTSNPN and CDR2 is SVGIG (reference sequence). The CDR3 is 13 amino acids. CDR3 amino acids: CAWLQGLGTEAFF. As DNA, the CDR3 is TGTGCCTGGCTTCAGGGGTTGGGCACTGAAGCTTTCTTT. Full variable domain (rest looked up from reference TRBV30 and TRBJ1-1): SQTIHQWPATLVQPVGSPLSLECTVEGTSNPNLYWYRQAAGRGLQLLFYSVGIGQISSEVPQNLSASRPQDRQFILSSKKLLLSDSGFYLCAWLQGLGTEAFFGQGTRLTVV.

The gene calls are TRBV4-1 and TRBJ2-5, with D perhaps TRBD2 (7 bases). Germline CDR1 is MGHRA and CDR2 is YSYEKL. The V end lost 3 bases, the J end lost 2 bases, and 16 bases lay between the germline ends. The CDR3 covers 16 residues. Written as DNA, the CDR3 is TGCGCCAGCAGCCAGGGCCACGGGGGGCGGCAAGAGACCCAGTACTTC. Translating it yields CASSQGHGGRQETQYF.

This clone occurred once. The chain links TRBV6-6 to TRBJ2-4; 7 bases line up with TRBD2. With V trimmed by 6 bases and J by 9 bases, 14 bases remained unmatched. This CDR3 comprises 15 residues. Germline lookup yields CDR1 MNHNY and CDR2 SVGAGI (reference sequence). CDR3 DNA sequence: TGTGCCAGCAGCCCTGGGGGGGTCCCTTTTTTCATTCAGTACTTC. Translated: CASSPGGVPFFIQYF.

The V call is TRBV5-4, the J call TRBJ2-5; the match to TRBD1 covers 10 bases. The CDR3 covers 15 residues. V was clipped by 3 bases and J by 2 bases; unmatched bases: 4. From germline, CDR1 is SGHNT and CDR2 YYREEE (reference sequence). In nucleotides, the CDR3 is TGTGCCAGCAGCTCGGGACAGGGGTGGCAAGAGACCCAGTACTTC. Residues: CASSSGQGWQETQYF. The variable domain in full, completed from reference TRBV5-4 and TRBJ2-5, reads ETGVTQSPTHLIKTRGQQVTLRCSSQSGHNTVSWYQQALGQGPQFIFQYYREEENGRGNFPPRFSGLQFPNYSSELNVNALELDDSALYLCASSSGQGWQETQYFGPGTRLLVL.

The V gene is TRBV29-1, the J gene TRBJ1-2, with 8 bases that match TRBD1. Germline loops: CDR1 SQVTM, CDR2 ANQGSEA. The CDR3 spans 14 residues. J was trimmed by 2 bases and V by 6 bases; bases with no gene match: 8. CDR3 residues: CSVSLGQGNYGYTF. The CDR3, as DNA: TGCAGCGTCTCCTTAGGACAGGGAAACTATGGCTACACCTTC.

The chain combines TRBV7-3 with TRBJ2-1; 9 nucleotides line up with TRBD2. CDR3 length: 15 amino acids. V dropped 5 bases and J dropped 8; count of bases not matched to a gene: 10. Germline V gene sequence: CDR1 SGHTA, CDR2 FQGTGA. CDR3 sequence (DNA): TGTGCCAGCAGCCGAATAGCGGGAGTCCGCGATGAGCAGTTCTTC. It yields the protein CASSRIAGVRDEQFF.

In its sample, this clone was seen once. The J gene is TRBJ2-7, the V gene TRBV5-1; 10 nucleotides match TRBD1. This CDR3 has 16 residues. CDR1 is SGHRS, CDR2 YFSETQ, per germline. Trimming cost V 4 bases and J 0 bases; bases outside gene matches: 7. The CDR3 bases are TGCGCCAGCAGCCGATTTAGGACAGGGGGCTCCTACGAGCAGTACTTC. Encoded protein: CASSRFRTGGSYEQYF.

The chain employs TRBV5-1 and TRBJ2-7; 10 bases are a match to TRBD2. Germline V gives CDR1 SGHRS, CDR2 YFSETQ. This CDR3 contains 14 residues. The ends lost 5 bases at V and 7 bases at J; junction bases unmatched: 9. The chain's CDR3 is CASSHLAGEGEQYF. The CDR3 nucleotides are TGCGCCAGCAGTCACCTAGCGGGAGAGGGTGAGCAGTACTTC.

This clone has only a few counts. The chain couples TRBV6-1 to TRBJ2-5, with 11 bases lining up with TRBD1. Germline CDR1 is MNHNS and CDR2 is SASEGT. Trimming cost V 6 bases and J 5 bases; bases outside gene matches: 5. The CDR3 spans 14 residues. CDR3 residues: CASRLDRGRETQYF. The CDR3 DNA reads as TGTGCCAGCAGACTGGACAGGGGGCGGGAGACCCAGTACTTC.

Only one count was recorded for this clone. The chain joins TRBV6-6 to TRBJ2-2, with D tentatively TRBD1 (6 bases). The V gene's germline CDR1 is MNHNY and CDR2 SVGAGI (reference sequence). V was pared by 2 bases and J by 4 bases, with 8 bases between. The CDR3 covers 14 residues. CDR3 nucleotides: TGTGCCAGCAGTTACGGACAGATCACCGGGGAGCTGTTTTTT. Translating gives CASSYGQITGELFF.

V gene TRBV5-1 combines with J gene TRBJ2-1, with 9 positions matching TRBD1. The CDR3 loop spans 13 amino acids. Looked up from germline, CDR1 is SGHRS and CDR2 is YFSETQ. J lost 8 bases, V lost 4 bases, and 4 bases had no gene match. CDR3 DNA: TGCGCCAGCAGCGTAGGACAGGGGTATGAGCAGTTCTTC. This gives the protein CASSVGQGYEQFF.

The CDR3 DNA reads TGTGCCACCAGCAGAGCCCAGACTAGCGGGAGAGATACGCAGTATTTT. Amino acids: CATSRAQTSGRDTQYF. The genes are TRBV15 and TRBJ2-3; 12 bases fit TRBD2. Germline CDR1 and CDR2: LNHNV and YYDKDF (reference sequence). Trimming cost V 1 base and J 5 bases; bases outside gene matches: 4. The CDR3 length is 16 residues.

This clone was counted between two and nine times. The chain uses TRBV6-6 and TRBJ2-7; TRBD1 agrees at 8 bases. Germline V gene lookup returns CDR1 MNHNY and CDR2 SVGAGI (reference sequence). The CDR3 has 15 amino acids. Trimming cost V 2 bases and J 3 bases; bases outside gene matches: 6. CDR3 protein: CASSYQGAPYYEQYF. DNA of the CDR3: TGTGCCAGCAGTTACCAGGGGGCACCATACTACGAGCAGTACTTC.

V is TRBV6-5 and J is TRBJ2-1; TRBD2 aligns across 9 bases. CDR1 is MNHEY, CDR2 SVGAGI, per germline. The CDR3 spans 16 residues. Unmatched junction bases numbered 10, after V lost 0 bases and J lost 10 bases. This CDR3 is CASSYSWGLAGGEQFF. CDR3 DNA: TGTGCCAGCAGTTACTCTTGGGGACTAGCAGGTGGAGAGCAGTTCTTC.

The chain combines TRBV28 with TRBJ2-5, with 12 bases aligning to TRBD2. V lost 8 bases to trimming and J lost 0 bases; unmatched junction nucleotides: 7. This CDR3 is built from 16 residues. The germline V gene has CDR1 MDHEN and CDR2 SYDVKM. Written as DNA, the CDR3 is TGTGCCAGCGAAATCGGGACTAGCGGGTACCAAGAGACCCAGTACTTC. Its translation: CASEIGTSGYQETQYF.

The table lists this clone with a count of one. V usage is TRBV28 and J usage is TRBJ2-3; D is possibly TRBD1 (6 bases). There are 15 residues in the CDR3. Trimming left V 4 bases short and J 3 bases short, with 14 bases between. The germline V gene encodes CDR1 MDHEN and CDR2 SYDVKM. CDR3 region: CASSSQGRGTDTQYF. CDR3 bases: TGTGCCAGCAGTTCGCAGGGGCGCGGGACAGATACGCAGTATTTT.

This chain connects TRBV27 to TRBJ1-5, with D unresolved. This CDR3 comprises 13 residues. The V and J ends lost 3 bases and 7 bases respectively, with 10 bases between them. CDR1 is MNHEY and CDR2 is SMNVEV in the germline V gene (reference sequence). The CDR3 sequence: CASSFREGQPQHF. CDR3 DNA: TGTGCCAGCAGTTTTAGAGAAGGCCAGCCCCAGCATTTT.

This clone has only one observation. The chain links TRBV10-3 to TRBJ2-5; 8 bases line up with TRBD2. Germline V CDR1 and CDR2: ENHRY, SYGVKD. Trimming removed 10 bases from V and 1 base from J; junction bases left unmatched: 11. The CDR3 spans 15 residues. In nucleotides, the CDR3 is TGTGCCAGCAGATCCGGGACTAGTCCCCAAGAGACCCAGTACTTC. Translation gives CASRSGTSPQETQYF.

This clone was counted only a few times. The DNA of the CDR3 is TGTGCCAGCAGCTTCTCGACGGTAAATAGCAATCAGCCCCAGCATTTT. As protein: CASSFSTVNSNQPQHF. The V gene is TRBV7-8, the J gene TRBJ1-5; unclear D gene. CDR3 size: 16 residues. V lost 3 bases and J lost 0, with 12 bases in between. Germline values: CDR1 SGHVS, CDR2 FQNEAQ.

The chain joins TRBV4-1 to TRBJ2-1, with D tentatively TRBD1 (6 bases). The germline gives CDR1 MGHRA, CDR2 YSYEKL. V lost 2 bases to trimming and J lost 6 bases, with 14 bases between them. CDR3 size: 15 residues. CDR3 sequence: CASSQSGQGFNEQFF. The CDR3 coding sequence is TGCGCCAGCAGCCAAAGTGGTCAGGGGTTCAATGAGCAGTTCTTC.

The chain joins TRBV5-1 to TRBJ2-1; TRBD2 agrees at 14 bases. The CDR3 sequence is 16 residues long. The germline gives CDR1 SGHRS, CDR2 YFSETQ. V lost 4 bases and J lost 5; bases outside the gene matches: 5. The CDR3 nucleotides read TGCGCCAGCAGCCCAAGACTAGCGGGAGGGAACAATGAGCAGTTCTTC. Protein sequence: CASSPRLAGGNNEQFF.

The chain couples TRBV29-1 to TRBJ1-1; 7 bases fit TRBD1. Per the germline V gene, CDR1 is SQVTM and CDR2 is ANQGSEA. J was trimmed by 9 bases and V by 4 bases; bases with no gene match: 8. The CDR3 has 12 amino acids. CDR3 coding DNA: TGCAGCGTTGCTAGCATGACAGGGCAAGCTTTCTTT. Its protein is CSVASMTGQAFF.

The chain links TRBV6-5 to TRBJ2-7; 11 nucleotides agree with TRBD2. Germline values: CDR1 MNHEY, CDR2 SVGAGI. J gave up 6 bases and V 5 bases, and 6 bases lay outside the gene matches. The CDR3 has 14 residues. CDR3 protein: CASSRITSGSEQYF. In DNA, the CDR3 is TGTGCCAGCAGTCGCATCACTAGCGGGAGCGAGCAGTACTTC.